The 27 T cell receptor beta chains reported below all come from one sample, sequenced in a study of cytomegalovirus exposure and HLA in healthy donors. Primers included in the PCR were 60 Vbeta and 13 Jbeta primers. TCRdb's table, derived via immunoSEQ multiplex PCR, lists solely in-frame clones and lacks some. The table lists 250,000 or so clones, more than 75% of them singletons. Sequencing was done on a sample of PBMCs. The source is a human donor in good health.

The V and J genes are TRBV6-1 and TRBJ1-2, with 7 bases matching TRBD1. This CDR3 has 20 residues. Germline V lookup: CDR1 MNHNS, CDR2 SASEGT. J gave up 4 bases and V 2 bases, and 22 bases lay outside the gene matches. The CDR3, as DNA: TGTGCCAGCAGTGAAAACCTCTGGCGGGAGGGGGCTCGGAATTTCTATGGCTACACCTTC. Amino acid sequence: CASSENLWREGARNFYGYTF.

The V and J genes are TRBV6-5 and TRBJ2-7; 7 nucleotides match TRBD2. J lost 3 bases, V lost 5 bases, and 10 bases had no gene match. The V gene's germline CDR1 is MNHEY and CDR2 SVGAGI. The CDR3 consists of 15 residues. The CDR3 loop is CASSKAGVYYYEQYF. The DNA of the CDR3 is TGTGCCAGCAGTAAGGCGGGAGTTTATTACTACGAGCAGTACTTC.

The V gene is TRBV7-9, the J gene TRBJ1-2; maybe TRBD1 (6 bases). Trimming shortened V by 5 bases and J by 8 bases, and 18 bases separated the two germline ends. This CDR3 has 14 amino acids. Germline loops: CDR1 SEHNR, CDR2 FQNEAQ (reference sequence). CDR3 sequence reads: CASSRLTGSPGYTF. The CDR3 region has the DNA TGTGCCAGCAGCCGCCTCACAGGGTCGCCCGGCTACACCTTC.

The rearrangement joins TRBV25-1 to TRBJ2-1; 7 nucleotides match TRBD2. V lost 1 base, J lost 2 bases, and 8 bases stayed unmatched. From germline, CDR1 is MGHDK and CDR2 SYGVNS. This CDR3 region has 17 residues. The CDR3 region is CASSEWVGGPPYNEQFF. The DNA of the CDR3 is TGTGCCAGCAGTGAATGGGTGGGAGGGCCTCCCTACAATGAGCAGTTCTTC.

The chain employs TRBV6-5 and TRBJ2-7; D is unresolved. This CDR3 region has 13 residues. Germline CDR1 and CDR2: MNHEY and SVGAGI. V was shortened by 8 bases and J by 0 bases, with 11 bases between the two germline ends. The CDR3 nucleotides read TGTGCCAGCGCCCTTAGGAGCTCCTACGAGCAGTACTTC. It specifies CASALRSSYEQYF.

The chain carries TRBV6-6 and TRBJ1-1; D is undetermined. Germline CDR1 is MNHNY and CDR2 is SVGAGI (reference sequence). The CDR3 is made up of 12 amino acids. V lost 10 bases and J lost 1, with 10 bases in between. The CDR3 protein is CAIKHPNTEAFF. The CDR3 nucleotides are TGTGCCATCAAACACCCGAACACTGAAGCTTTCTTT.

The DNA of the CDR3 is TGTGCCACCAGCAGAGATCTAGCGGGCAGCACAGATACGCAGTATTTT. Its protein is CATSRDLAGSTDTQYF. The V and J genes are TRBV15 and TRBJ2-3, with 8 bases that match TRBD2. The junction had 2 bases not matched to a gene; V was cut back by 0 bases and J by 0 bases. This CDR3 is 16 amino acids long. Germline lookup yields CDR1 LNHNV and CDR2 YYDKDF (reference sequence).

The chain uses TRBV2 and TRBJ2-1; 7 bases map to TRBD2. The CDR3 runs to 15 residues. V was clipped by 4 bases and J by 2 bases; unmatched bases: 5. Germline CDR1 reads SNHLY; CDR2 reads FYNNEI. The CDR3 coding sequence is TGTGCCAGCAGTGTTTTGCGGGAGACCTACAATGAGCAGTTCTTC. Its translation: CASSVLRETYNEQFF.

The genes are TRBV7-3 and TRBJ2-2; 10 positions match TRBD2. The CDR3 spans 17 residues. Germline V lookup: CDR1 SGHTA, CDR2 FQGTGA. V lost 6 bases, J lost 7 bases, and 14 bases stayed unmatched. For the CDR3, the DNA is TGTGCCAGCAGTCATTACCTAGCGGGAGAGAGGGGCGGGGAGCTGTTTTTT. Amino acid sequence: CASSHYLAGERGGELFF.

V gene TRBV5-4 combines with J gene TRBJ2-1; possible D gene TRBD1, 5 bases. CDR1 SGHNT and CDR2 YYREEE come from the germline V gene (reference sequence). CDR3 length equals 15 residues. Trimming took off 5 bases at V and 0 bases at J, with 12 bases between the two ends. The CDR3 sequence: CASRRGQSSYNEQFF. CDR3 nucleotides: TGTGCCAGCAGAAGGGGCCAGAGCTCCTACAATGAGCAGTTCTTC.

The V and J genes are TRBV5-1 and TRBJ2-2; TRBD1 matches at 8 bases. Germline V CDR1 and CDR2: SGHRS, YFSETQ. The length of the CDR3 is 16 residues. V gave up 1 base and J gave up 4 bases; unmatched junction bases: 6. The CDR3 nucleotides are TGCGCCAGCAGCTTGTTCGGACAGGGCGGCACCGGGGAGCTGTTTTTT. It yields the protein CASSLFGQGGTGELFF.

The CDR3 nucleotides read TGTGCCAGCGTCGGACTAGCGGGGAACAATGAGCAGTTCTTC. It is translated as CASVGLAGNNEQFF. The J gene is TRBJ2-1, the V gene TRBV2, with 12 positions matching TRBD2. The V gene's germline CDR1 is SNHLY and CDR2 FYNNEI. V was clipped by 8 bases and J by 5 bases; unmatched bases: 4. The CDR3 contains 14 residues.

The genes are TRBV9 and TRBJ2-1; no reliable D call. This CDR3 is 11 amino acids long. V lost 4 bases and J lost 4, with 3 bases in between. Germline CDR1 is SGDLS and CDR2 is YYNGEE. The CDR3 coding sequence is TGTGCCAGCAGCCATTACAATGAGCAGTTCTTC. It is translated as CASSHYNEQFF.

CDR3 DNA sequence: TGTGCCAGCAGTCCTCACGGACAGATGAACACTGAAGCTTTCTTT. Its translation: CASSPHGQMNTEAFF. V usage is TRBV28 and J usage is TRBJ1-1, with TRBD1 as a possible D gene (6 bases). The CDR3 length is 15 residues. The V end was cut by 5 bases, the J end by 0 bases, with 13 bases between. The germline V gene has CDR1 MDHEN and CDR2 SYDVKM.

The chain employs TRBV5-1 and TRBJ2-1, with D perhaps matching TRBD1 (7 bases). Trimming removed 1 base from V and 3 bases from J, with 14 bases in between. The germline CDR1 and CDR2 sequences are SGHRS and YFSETQ. The CDR3 totals 16 residues. CDR3 bases: TGCGCCAGCAGCTTGAGGGCAGGGGGGCTCTACAATGAGCAGTTCTTC. Translation: CASSLRAGGLYNEQFF.

This chain links TRBV28 with TRBJ1-1, with TRBD1 as a possible D gene (5 bases). Deletions cut 6 bases from V and 0 bases from J, with 17 bases between. Per germline, CDR1 MDHEN and CDR2 SYDVKM. The CDR3 sequence is 16 residues long. The CDR3 DNA is TGTGCCAGCAGGTTACAAAGGGGAGGGGTGAACACTGAAGCTTTCTTT. Translating gives CASRLQRGGVNTEAFF.

Many counts were recorded for this clone. The DNA of the CDR3 is TGTGCCAGCAGTTACTCGGGCGACGCAGGAAACACCATATATTTT. Translating gives CASSYSGDAGNTIYF. The rearrangement uses TRBV6-6 and TRBJ1-3; no firm D call. CDR1 is MNHNY and CDR2 is SVGAGI in the germline V gene (reference sequence). This CDR3 has 15 amino acids. Trimming cost V 0 bases and J 4 bases, with 10 bases left between them.

V gene TRBV19 combines with J gene TRBJ1-5; perhaps TRBD1 as D (6 bases). CDR3 length: 15 amino acids. V was cut by 3 bases and J by 3 bases, with 12 bases left in between. Germline assignment: CDR1 LNHDA and CDR2 SQIVND (reference sequence). The CDR3 DNA reads as TGTGCCAGTAGTATCGGTCAGGGGCTCAATCAGCCCCAGCATTTT. This translates into CASSIGQGLNQPQHF.

The genes are TRBV2 and TRBJ1-1, with 8 bases matching TRBD1. CDR1 is SNHLY and CDR2 is FYNNEI in the germline V gene. The CDR3 is 14 residues long. With V trimmed by 8 bases and J by 7 bases, 12 bases remained unmatched. DNA for the CDR3: TGTGCCAGCCAGTTCCGCAGGGGGCGAGTTGAAGCTTTCTTT. This gives the protein CASQFRRGRVEAFF.

V usage is TRBV2 and J usage is TRBJ2-7; 9 bases agree with TRBD1. V dropped 9 bases and J dropped 2; count of bases not matched to a gene: 11. Germline CDR1 reads SNHLY; CDR2 reads FYNNEI. CDR3 length: 15 residues. The CDR3 DNA reads TGTGCCAGGAAACTCCGGGACAGGGACCCCTACGAGCAGTACTTC. Protein sequence: CARKLRDRDPYEQYF.

The chain employs TRBV28 and TRBJ2-1; 8 positions match TRBD2. Germline values: CDR1 MDHEN, CDR2 SYDVKM. The V gene end was trimmed by 6 bases and the J gene end by 7 bases; junction bases not matched to a gene: 8. The CDR3 loop spans 14 amino acids. In nucleotides, the CDR3 is TGTGCCAGCAGGTCCGGGACTAGATGGAATGAGCAGTTCTTC. It codes for CASRSGTRWNEQFF.

The chain recombines TRBV5-1 with TRBJ2-1, with a possible D match to TRBD2 (5 bases). The germline V and J ends were trimmed by 0 bases and 6 bases, with 13 bases remaining between them. The CDR3 is made up of 15 amino acids. Germline values: CDR1 SGHRS, CDR2 YFSETQ. The CDR3 is CASSLVVGVVNEQFF. In DNA, the CDR3 is TGCGCCAGCAGCTTGGTCGTGGGAGTAGTCAATGAGCAGTTCTTC.

The chain combines TRBV30 with TRBJ2-7; D perhaps matches TRBD2 (7 bases). CDR1 is GTSNPN and CDR2 is SVGIG in the germline V gene (reference sequence). This CDR3 is 14 amino acids long. V lost 2 bases, J lost 2 bases, and 13 bases lay in between. The CDR3 nucleotides are TGTGCCTGGAGTCCCGTGGGGGGGCCCTACGAGCAGTACTTC. Amino acids: CAWSPVGGPYEQYF.

V usage is TRBV5-6 and J usage is TRBJ2-7; D gene unclear. CDR3 size: 14 residues. Trimming shortened V by 3 bases and J by 3 bases, and 13 bases separated the two germline ends. CDR1 and CDR2 (germline): SGHDT, YYEEEE. The CDR3: CASSSRLEFYEQYF. DNA of the CDR3: TGTGCCAGCAGCTCCCGTTTAGAATTCTACGAGCAGTACTTC.

CDR3 nucleotide sequence: TGCGCCAGCAGCCAAGATCTCCTAAATATAGTGAACACTGAAGCTTTCTTT. It encodes CASSQDLLNIVNTEAFF. The chain carries TRBV4-3 and TRBJ1-1, with no clear D. The CDR3 contains 17 residues. Deletions cut 0 bases from V and 0 bases from J, with 14 bases between. Germline-derived CDR1 and CDR2 are LGHNA and YSLEER.

The gene calls are TRBV19 and TRBJ2-3, with D hard to call. The germline V and J ends were trimmed by 2 bases and 6 bases, with 12 bases remaining between them. CDR1 is LNHDA and CDR2 is SQIVND in the germline V gene (reference sequence). The CDR3 extends over 14 amino acids. The CDR3 bases are TGTGCCAGTAGTATATTGGTCACCGGGGATACGCAGTATTTT. Its protein is CASSILVTGDTQYF.

V and J are TRBV7-2 and TRBJ2-5; D remains unclear. V was shortened by 5 bases and J by 0 bases, with 7 bases between the two germline ends. Germline V gene lookup returns CDR1 SGHTA and CDR2 FQGNSA. This CDR3 is built from 13 residues. CDR3 protein: CASSLRYQETQYF. CDR3 coding DNA: TGTGCCAGCAGCCTACGGTACCAAGAGACCCAGTACTTC.